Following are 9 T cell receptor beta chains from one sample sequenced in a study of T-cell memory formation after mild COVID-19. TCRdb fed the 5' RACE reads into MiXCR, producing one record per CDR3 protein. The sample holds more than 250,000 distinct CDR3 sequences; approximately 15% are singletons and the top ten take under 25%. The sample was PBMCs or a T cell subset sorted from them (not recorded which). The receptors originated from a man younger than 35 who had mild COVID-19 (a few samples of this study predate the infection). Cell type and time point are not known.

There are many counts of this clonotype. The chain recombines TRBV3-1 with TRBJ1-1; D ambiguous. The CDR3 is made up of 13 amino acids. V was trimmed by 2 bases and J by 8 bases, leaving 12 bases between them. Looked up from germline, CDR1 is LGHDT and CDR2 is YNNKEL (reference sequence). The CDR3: CASSQLRATEAFF. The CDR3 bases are TGTGCCAGCAGCCAACTTCGGGCGACAGAAGCTTTCTTT.

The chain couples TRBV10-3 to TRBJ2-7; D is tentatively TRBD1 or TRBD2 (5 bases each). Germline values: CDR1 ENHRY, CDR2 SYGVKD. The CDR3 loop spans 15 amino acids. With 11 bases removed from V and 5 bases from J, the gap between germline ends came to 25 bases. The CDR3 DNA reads TGTGCCGCCTGCCCGGCCGGGACCAAAGTACACGAGCAGTACTTC. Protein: CAACPAGTKVHEQYF.

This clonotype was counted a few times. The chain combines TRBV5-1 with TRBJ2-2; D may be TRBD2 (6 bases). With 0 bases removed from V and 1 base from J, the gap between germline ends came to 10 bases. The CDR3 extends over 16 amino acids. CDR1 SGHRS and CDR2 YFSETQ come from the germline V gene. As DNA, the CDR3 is TGCGCCAGCAGCTTGGCGGCTAGCGAGAACACCGGGGAGCTGTTTTTT. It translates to CASSLAASENTGELFF.

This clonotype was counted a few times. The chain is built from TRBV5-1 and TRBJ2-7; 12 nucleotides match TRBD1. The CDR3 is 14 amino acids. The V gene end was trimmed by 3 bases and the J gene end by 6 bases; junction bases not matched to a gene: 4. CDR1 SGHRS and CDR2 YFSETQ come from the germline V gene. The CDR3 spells CASSWEGQGAEQYF. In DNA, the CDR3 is TGCGCCAGCAGCTGGGAGGGACAGGGGGCCGAGCAGTACTTC.

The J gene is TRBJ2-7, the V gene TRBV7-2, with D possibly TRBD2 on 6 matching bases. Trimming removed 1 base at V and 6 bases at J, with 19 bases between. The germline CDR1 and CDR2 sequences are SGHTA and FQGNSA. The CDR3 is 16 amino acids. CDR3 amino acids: CASSLGLGGYDSEQYV. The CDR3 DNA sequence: TGTGCCAGCAGCTTAGGGCTTGGGGGGTATGACTCCGAGCAGTACGTC.

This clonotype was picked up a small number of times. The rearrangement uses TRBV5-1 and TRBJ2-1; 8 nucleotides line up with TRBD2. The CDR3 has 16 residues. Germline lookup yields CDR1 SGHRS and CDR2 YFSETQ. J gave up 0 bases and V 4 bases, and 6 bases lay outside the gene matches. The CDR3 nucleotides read TGCGCCAGCAGCCGCGCAACTAGCGGCTCCTACAATGAGCAGTTCTTC. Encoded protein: CASSRATSGSYNEQFF.

The CDR3 sequence is CAIRRGETEAFF. The DNA of the CDR3 is TGTGCCATCCGGAGGGGCGAGACTGAAGCTTTCTTT. V gene TRBV10-3 combines with J gene TRBJ1-1; TRBD1 is a possible D gene (5 bases). The CDR3 spans 12 residues. Deletions cut 8 bases from V and 5 bases from J, with 12 bases between. CDR1 is ENHRY, CDR2 SYGVKD, per germline.

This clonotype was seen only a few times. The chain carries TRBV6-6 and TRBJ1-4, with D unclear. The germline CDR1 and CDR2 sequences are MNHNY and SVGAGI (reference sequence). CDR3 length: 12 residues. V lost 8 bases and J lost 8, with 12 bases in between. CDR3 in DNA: TGTGCCAGCGCGTTGGGAAGGGAAAAACTGTTTTTT. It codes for CASALGREKLFF.

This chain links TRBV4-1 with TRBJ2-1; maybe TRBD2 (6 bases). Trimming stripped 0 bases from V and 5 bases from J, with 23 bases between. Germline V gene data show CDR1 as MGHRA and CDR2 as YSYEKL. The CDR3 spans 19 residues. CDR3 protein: CASSQEGGGTERGHNEQFF. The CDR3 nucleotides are TGCGCCAGCAGCCAAGAGGGGGGTGGGACCGAAAGGGGACACAATGAGCAGTTCTTC.